This is a list of T cell receptor beta chains from one sample in a study of T cell changes during pregnancy in multiple sclerosis. This table comes from immunoSEQ multiplex PCR, and its TCRdb copy is limited to in-frame clones, with some not included. The profile shows about 21,000 clones, about 91% of them singletons. Sample: CD4+ T cells from peripheral blood mononuclear cells, taken in the third trimester of pregnancy. These receptors came from a female donor with multiple sclerosis, enrolled in a pregnancy study. Each CDR3 is given with its conserved first and last residue. The order of the fields is CDR3 DNA, CDR3 protein, clone size, J gene, V gene, D gene. A D gene is named only where the DNA matches it firmly. Expanded clones are given a class, and other clones once, few, many or no size at all.

CDR3 DNA: TGTGCCTGGAGTGTACAGGGTTTCGGGAAACTGTTTTTT
CDR3 protein: CAWSVQGFGKLFF
clone size: .
J gene: TRBJ1-4
V gene: TRBV30
D gene: .

CDR3 DNA: TGTGCCAGCAGCTTCCGGACAGGGACTTACGAGCAGTACTTC
CDR3 protein: CASSFRTGTYEQYF
clone size: .
J gene: TRBJ2-7
V gene: TRBV7-2
D gene: TRBD1

CDR3 DNA: TGTGCCAGCAGCTCGCGAGTGGGAGATAACTATGGCTACACCTTC
CDR3 protein: CASSSRVGDNYGYTF
clone size: .
J gene: TRBJ1-2
V gene: TRBV7-2
D gene: .

CDR3 DNA: TGTGCCAGCAGGAGAGGGGGTTGGGGAACTGAAGCTTTCTTT
CDR3 protein: CASRRGGWGTEAFF
clone size: .
J gene: TRBJ1-1
V gene: TRBV6-1
D gene: .

CDR3 DNA: TGTGCCAGCAGCCCAGTCGAGGGGGGGATCTCTGGGGCCAACGTCCTGACTTTC
CDR3 protein: CASSPVEGGISGANVLTF
clone size: .
J gene: TRBJ2-6
V gene: TRBV7-8
D gene: .

CDR3 DNA: TGTGCCAGCAGCTTATTGACTAGCGGGGAGACCCAGTACTTC
CDR3 protein: CASSLLTSGETQYF
clone size: once
J gene: TRBJ2-5
V gene: TRBV7-2
D gene: TRBD2

CDR3 DNA: TGTGCCAGTAGCAGGGCCGGGACAGGGGGCTCTGGCAATCAGCCCCAGCATTTT
CDR3 protein: CASSRAGTGGSGNQPQHF
clone size: .
J gene: TRBJ1-5
V gene: TRBV19
D gene: TRBD1

CDR3 DNA: TGTGCCAGCAGCTTGGACCAGGGGAGGGACGAGCAGTACTTC
CDR3 protein: CASSLDQGRDEQYF
clone size: once
J gene: TRBJ2-7
V gene: TRBV5-4
D gene: .

CDR3 DNA: TGTGCCAGCAGCTGGACAGTTCAGAACACTGAAGCTTTCTTT
CDR3 protein: CASSWTVQNTEAFF
clone size: .
J gene: TRBJ1-1
V gene: TRBV5-4
D gene: .

CDR3 DNA: TGTGCCAGCAGCTTAGGGACAGGGACACCCTCCAATGAGCAGTTCTTC
CDR3 protein: CASSLGTGTPSNEQFF
clone size: .
J gene: TRBJ2-1
V gene: TRBV7-9
D gene: TRBD1

CDR3 DNA: TGTGCCAGCAGTGAAGGGAACTATTTGTACCAAGAGACCCAGTACTTC
CDR3 protein: CASSEGNYLYQETQYF
clone size: .
J gene: TRBJ2-5
V gene: TRBV6-1
D gene: .

CDR3 DNA: TGTGCTAGTGGTTTGGTACGGTGGAGTAACAATGAGCAGTTCTTC
CDR3 protein: CASGLVRWSNNEQFF
clone size: .
J gene: TRBJ2-1
V gene: TRBV12-5
D gene: .

CDR3 DNA: TGTGCCAGCAGTATTATGAGGAGCAATCAGCCCCAGCATTTT
CDR3 protein: CASSIMRSNQPQHF
clone size: few
J gene: TRBJ1-5
V gene: TRBV2
D gene: .

CDR3 DNA: TGTGCCAGCAGTGACAGGGAAACTGGCTACACCTTC
CDR3 protein: CASSDRETGYTF
clone size: .
J gene: TRBJ1-2
V gene: TRBV27
D gene: TRBD1

CDR3 DNA: TGTGCCAGCAGTGAGAGGGGGCTGGGCTACACCTTC
CDR3 protein: CASSERGLGYTF
clone size: .
J gene: TRBJ1-2
V gene: TRBV6-1
D gene: TRBD1

CDR3 DNA: TGCGCCAGCAGCCGCAGCGGGGGGGGCGGAGAGACCCAGTACTTC
CDR3 protein: CASSRSGGGGETQYF
clone size: .
J gene: TRBJ2-5
V gene: TRBV5-1
D gene: TRBD2

CDR3 DNA: TGCGCCAGCAGCCAAGATTTGCAGGGCGAAAAACTGTTTTTT
CDR3 protein: CASSQDLQGEKLFF
clone size: .
J gene: TRBJ1-4
V gene: TRBV4-3
D gene: .

CDR3 DNA: TGTGCCAGCAGCCAAGCCCGAGCGGGGGAGTTCGGGCAGTACTTC
CDR3 protein: CASSQARAGEFGQYF
clone size: .
J gene: TRBJ2-7
V gene: TRBV4-2
D gene: TRBD2

CDR3 DNA: TGTGCCAGCAGCTTAGCACCGGGACTAGCCCCGGGCGATACGCAGTATTTT
CDR3 protein: CASSLAPGLAPGDTQYF
clone size: .
J gene: TRBJ2-3
V gene: TRBV11-2
D gene: TRBD2

CDR3 DNA: TGTGCCAGCAGCCTGGGTGGCCGGGACATTATAGAAGCTTTCTTT
CDR3 protein: CASSLGGRDIIEAFF
clone size: few
J gene: TRBJ1-1
V gene: TRBV6-5
D gene: .

CDR3 DNA: TGTGCCAGCTCACCCCTTGTACAAAGCTCCTACAATGAGCAGTTCTTC
CDR3 protein: CASSPLVQSSYNEQFF
clone size: .
J gene: TRBJ2-1
V gene: TRBV18
D gene: .

CDR3 DNA: TGTGCCAGCAGCGGAGCCCCCGGGTACCAAGAGACCCAGTACTTC
CDR3 protein: CASSGAPGYQETQYF
clone size: .
J gene: TRBJ2-5
V gene: TRBV9
D gene: .

CDR3 DNA: TGTGCCAGCAGCTTTTCCAGGGGCCAGCGAGCTTTCTTT
CDR3 protein: CASSFSRGQRAFF
clone size: .
J gene: TRBJ1-1
V gene: TRBV7-9
D gene: .

CDR3 DNA: TGTGCCAGTAGCGGACAGATAAACACTGAAGCTTTCTTT
CDR3 protein: CASSGQINTEAFF
clone size: .
J gene: TRBJ1-1
V gene: TRBV19
D gene: .

CDR3 DNA: TGTGCCATCAGTGAGTTGACAGGTTACTCCTACGAGCAGTACTTC
CDR3 protein: CAISELTGYSYEQYF
clone size: .
J gene: TRBJ2-7
V gene: TRBV10-3
D gene: .

CDR3 DNA: TGTGCCACTGAGGATCCGAGAGCGCAAGAGACCCAGTACTTC
CDR3 protein: CATEDPRAQETQYF
clone size: .
J gene: TRBJ2-5
V gene: TRBV28
D gene: .

CDR3 DNA: TGTGCCAGTAGTATGGGCGGGCAGGGGTTGTACGAGCAGTACTTC
CDR3 protein: CASSMGGQGLYEQYF
clone size: .
J gene: TRBJ2-7
V gene: TRBV19
D gene: .

CDR3 DNA: TGTGCCAGCAGCCCGGGACAGGGAAAGTATGGCTACACCTTC
CDR3 protein: CASSPGQGKYGYTF
clone size: .
J gene: TRBJ1-2
V gene: TRBV5-4
D gene: TRBD1

CDR3 DNA: TGTGCCACCAGACCTCAGGGTTCCCGACTCACCGGGGAGCTGTTTTTT
CDR3 protein: CATRPQGSRLTGELFF
clone size: .
J gene: TRBJ2-2
V gene: TRBV15
D gene: .

CDR3 DNA: TGTGCCAGCAGCATGGACAAACAAGAGACCCAGTACTTC
CDR3 protein: CASSMDKQETQYF
clone size: .
J gene: TRBJ2-5
V gene: TRBV7-8
D gene: .

CDR3 DNA: TGCGCCAGCAGCTGGGGGGACAGGGGGTACCAAGAGACCCAGTACTTC
CDR3 protein: CASSWGDRGYQETQYF
clone size: .
J gene: TRBJ2-5
V gene: TRBV5-1
D gene: TRBD1

CDR3 DNA: TGTGCCAGCAGCTCGACATCGTCTGGAAACACCATATATTTT
CDR3 protein: CASSSTSSGNTIYF
clone size: .
J gene: TRBJ1-3
V gene: TRBV7-9
D gene: .

CDR3 DNA: TGTGCCAGCAGCCCGAGGACTAGCGGGGGGGCCGGAAGGTACGAGCAGTACTTC
CDR3 protein: CASSPRTSGGAGRYEQYF
clone size: once
J gene: TRBJ2-7
V gene: TRBV7-2
D gene: TRBD2

CDR3 DNA: TGTGCCAGCTCACCGGTGGGGCACAACACTGAAGCTTTCTTT
CDR3 protein: CASSPVGHNTEAFF
clone size: .
J gene: TRBJ1-1
V gene: TRBV18
D gene: .

CDR3 DNA: TGTGCCCACACACTGGCGGGCTTCTCTGGAAACACCATATATTTT
CDR3 protein: CAHTLAGFSGNTIYF
clone size: few
J gene: TRBJ1-3
V gene: TRBV2
D gene: .

CDR3 DNA: TGTGCCACCCCCCCCTTGTATAGCAATCAGCCCCAGCATTTT
CDR3 protein: CATPPLYSNQPQHF
clone size: .
J gene: TRBJ1-5
V gene: TRBV7-3
D gene: .

CDR3 DNA: TGTGCCAGCAGCTCACAGGGAGAAGGAGATACGCAGTATTTT
CDR3 protein: CASSSQGEGDTQYF
clone size: .
J gene: TRBJ2-3
V gene: TRBV5-6
D gene: .

CDR3 DNA: TGCGCCAGCAGCCGACAGCCAGGGGACACCGGGGAGCTGTTTTTT
CDR3 protein: CASSRQPGDTGELFF
clone size: .
J gene: TRBJ2-2
V gene: TRBV4-3
D gene: .

CDR3 DNA: TGTGCCAGCACCCCCGGGTGGGGGCAACTAGCCAAAAACATTCAGTACTTC
CDR3 protein: CASTPGWGQLAKNIQYF
clone size: few
J gene: TRBJ2-4
V gene: TRBV2
D gene: .

CDR3 DNA: TGTGCCATCAGAGCGGGACTAGCAAGCCACAATGAGCAGTTCTTC
CDR3 protein: CAIRAGLASHNEQFF
clone size: .
J gene: TRBJ2-1
V gene: TRBV10-3
D gene: TRBD2

CDR3 DNA: TGTGCCAGCAGCTTAGACAGGGGCATCCCCGGGGAGCTGTTTTTT
CDR3 protein: CASSLDRGIPGELFF
clone size: .
J gene: TRBJ2-2
V gene: TRBV7-3
D gene: TRBD1

CDR3 DNA: TGCGCCAGCAGCCTCCTAATGACAGGGAACTATGGCTACACCTTC
CDR3 protein: CASSLLMTGNYGYTF
clone size: .
J gene: TRBJ1-2
V gene: TRBV4-1
D gene: TRBD1

CDR3 DNA: TGTGCCAGCAGTCGGGGGGATGATTACAATGAGCAGTTCTTC
CDR3 protein: CASSRGDDYNEQFF
clone size: .
J gene: TRBJ2-1
V gene: TRBV9
D gene: TRBD2

CDR3 DNA: TGCGCCAGCAGCCCAGGGGTAAACTATGGCTACACCTTC
CDR3 protein: CASSPGVNYGYTF
clone size: few
J gene: TRBJ1-2
V gene: TRBV5-1
D gene: .

CDR3 DNA: TGCAGCGGGGGGACAGGGCCTGAAGCTTTCTTT
CDR3 protein: CSGGTGPEAFF
clone size: .
J gene: TRBJ1-1
V gene: TRBV29-1
D gene: TRBD1

CDR3 DNA: TGTGCCACCAGACTAGCGGGGGACACCGGGGAGCTGTTTTTT
CDR3 protein: CATRLAGDTGELFF
clone size: .
J gene: TRBJ2-2
V gene: TRBV19
D gene: TRBD2

CDR3 DNA: TGTGCCTGGAGTGTAAACAGGGGAAGGACTGAAGCTTTCTTT
CDR3 protein: CAWSVNRGRTEAFF
clone size: .
J gene: TRBJ1-1
V gene: TRBV30
D gene: TRBD1

CDR3 DNA: TGTGCCAGCAGTGGGACAAGCTACAATGAGCAGTTCTTC
CDR3 protein: CASSGTSYNEQFF
clone size: .
J gene: TRBJ2-1
V gene: TRBV2
D gene: .

CDR3 DNA: TGTGCCAGCAGTCCTCTGAGGGGCGGGGGGGCCTGGTACGAGCAGTACTTC
CDR3 protein: CASSPLRGGGAWYEQYF
clone size: .
J gene: TRBJ2-7
V gene: TRBV27
D gene: TRBD2

CDR3 DNA: TGCGCCAGCAGTGTGACAAAGAACACTGAAGCTTTCTTT
CDR3 protein: CASSVTKNTEAFF
clone size: .
J gene: TRBJ1-1
V gene: TRBV10-1
D gene: .

CDR3 DNA: TGTGCCAGCAGCCAAGGACAGCAATATAGTTCCTACGAGCAGTACTTC
CDR3 protein: CASSQGQQYSSYEQYF
clone size: .
J gene: TRBJ2-7
V gene: TRBV7-9
D gene: .

CDR3 DNA: TGTGCCAGCAGCTTAGGTGCAAACAGGTTCACAGATACGCAGTATTTT
CDR3 protein: CASSLGANRFTDTQYF
clone size: .
J gene: TRBJ2-3
V gene: TRBV11-2
D gene: .